The sequence of this T cell receptor beta chain was determined in a study of regulatory T cells in long-lasting Graves disease. Whole-study findings and limits: New patients shared fewer public clonotypes (around 880) than persistent patients did (around 3,000).

Building the TCR beta libraries relied on iRepertoire HTBI primers, and CDR3 regions underwent Arm-PCR. TCRdb re-derived calls from the multiplex PCR reads in MiXCR, one entry per CDR3 protein. The sample includes hundreds of thousands of distinct CDR3 sequences, roughly 14% seen only once; the top ten take roughly 10%. This clonotype has a count of ten or more. Its antigen is currently unknown. Time point in this sample: newly diagnosed GD, antithyroid drugs for less than 3 months. TCR sequences were obtained from RNA taken from PBMCs. It was American Thyroid Association guidelines that determined Graves' disease diagnosis. V was shortened by 5 bases and J by 9 bases, with 11 bases between the two germline ends. CDR1 is GTSNPN, CDR2 SVGIG, per germline (reference sequence). The CDR3 is made up of 11 amino acids. This same sample was also taken into another study, of T cells in Graves' hyperthyroidism and ophthalmopathy. Per that paper: Used for diagnoses were clinical symptoms, serum thyroxine and TRAb, thyroid ultrasound and orbital computed tomography.

The chain joins TRBV30 to TRBJ2-1, with a weak D call TRBD2 (5 bases). This TCR was recovered from a man aged 25-45 years with Graves disease. Sequencing was performed on peripheral blood mononuclear cells (PBMCs), taken at new diagnosis, from a patient treated with antithyroid drugs. DNA of the CDR3: TGTGCCTGGCGGCTAGCTAGTGAGCAGTTCTTC. The encoded protein is CAWRLASEQFF.